In this sample, the clone carrying this TCR beta chain turned up a few times. The sample is drawn from a study of immune characterization of retroperitoneal liposarcoma. TCRdb redid the calling of the PCR reads with MiXCR, one entry per CDR3 protein. The table has under 11,000 distinct CDR3 sequences, 28% seen once. V shed 3 bases and J shed 11 bases, with 19 bases lying between them. The CDR3 is 14 amino acids. Germline V CDR1 and CDR2: SGHAT, FQNNGV. The TCR comes from a male donor with retroperitoneal liposarcoma. Sequenced material: tumor tissue. This rearrangement joins TRBV11-2 to TRBJ2-5; tentative D call: TRBD2 (6 bases). The DNA for the CDR3 is TGTGCCAGCAGCTTCGGGGAGGCCTACAATGAGCAGTACTTC. Its translation is CASSFGEAYNEQYF.